Below, 21 T cell receptor beta chains from the same sample are listed, as sequenced in a study of post-analysis software for immune sequencing data. Study-wide findings and caveats: Compared with controls, patients had more of 4 or 5 TRBV segments, including TRBV5-6, TRBV5-1 and TRBV20-1.

What these receptors recognize is not known. Each TCR beta cDNA library carried unique molecular identifiers. MiXCR, run by TCRdb on the PCR reads, gives a single entry per CDR3 protein. Seen here are a few hundred thousand distinct CDR3 sequences, less than 35% observed once, and the top ten hold roughly 12%. Input material: blood. The receptors here all came from a girl aged 10 to 17 with multiple sclerosis.

This clonotype has more than one count but fewer than ten. This sequence joins TRBV3-1 and TRBJ2-1; 7 bases fit TRBD2. The germline V gene has CDR1 LGHDT and CDR2 YNNKEL (reference sequence). The CDR3 has 14 residues. Trimming removed 0 bases from V and 8 bases from J; junction bases left unmatched: 4. CDR3 protein: CASSQEQGGDEQFF. The CDR3 DNA is TGTGCCAGCAGCCAAGAGCAGGGAGGGGATGAGCAGTTCTTC.

The chain combines TRBV20-1 with TRBJ2-7; 7 nucleotides align to TRBD2. The CDR3 sequence is 15 residues long. V dropped 6 bases and J dropped 1; count of bases not matched to a gene: 12. CDR1 and CDR2 from the germline V gene are DFQATT and SNEGSKA (reference sequence). Written as DNA, the CDR3 is TGCAGTGCCCCCCCGGGAGGCAGGGCATCCTACGAGCAGTACTTC. It translates to CSAPPGGRASYEQYF.

This sequence joins TRBV12-3 or TRBV12-4 and TRBJ2-6, with D possibly TRBD1 on 6 matching bases. The ends were cut back, 2 bases at V and 4 bases at J, with 15 bases in the middle. The CDR3 is 17 residues long. CDR3 region: CASSLRTGQSGANVLTF. The CDR3 coding sequence is TGTGCCAGCAGTTTAAGAACAGGGCAATCCGGGGCCAACGTCCTGACTTTC.

Many counts were recorded for this clonotype. CDR3 in DNA: TGTGCCAGCAGCTCACAGGGCAATGAGCAGTTCTTC. Its translation: CASSSQGNEQFF. The chain uses TRBV5-4 and TRBJ2-1; tentatively, D is TRBD1 (6 bases). Trimming shortened V by 3 bases and J by 6 bases, and 7 bases separated the two germline ends. Germline-derived CDR1 and CDR2 are SGHNT and YYREEE (reference sequence). The CDR3 sequence is 12 residues long.

This clonotype has a handful of counts. The V and J genes are TRBV5-6 and TRBJ2-1; perhaps TRBD2 as D (6 bases). The CDR3 is 16 residues long. The V end was cut by 0 bases, the J end by 9 bases, with 19 bases between. Per the germline V gene, CDR1 is SGHDT and CDR2 is YYEEEE. The CDR3: CASSLGSGPRVVEQFF. CDR3 coding DNA: TGTGCCAGCAGCTTGGGTAGCGGCCCCCGGGTTGTTGAGCAGTTCTTC.

The chain joins TRBV3-1 to TRBJ2-1; D tentatively reads TRBD1 or TRBD2 (6 bases each). The V end was cut by 4 bases, the J end by 7 bases, with 17 bases between. In germline, CDR1 is LGHDT, CDR2 YNNKEL (reference sequence). This CDR3 is built from 15 residues. The CDR3 reads CASSRGGLFTNEQFF. In DNA form, the CDR3 reads TGTGCCAGCAGCCGAGGGGGGCTGTTCACAAATGAGCAGTTCTTC.

V and J are TRBV12-3 or TRBV12-4 and TRBJ1-2; no clear D gene. This CDR3 region has 13 residues. Trimming removed 2 bases from V and 8 bases from J, with 12 bases in between. The CDR3 loop is CASSLMTPGGYTF. DNA of the CDR3: TGTGCCAGCAGTTTAATGACACCCGGCGGCTACACCTTC.

This clonotype was observed a few times. The gene calls are TRBV7-6 and TRBJ2-7; D is unresolved. Germline assignment: CDR1 SGHVS and CDR2 FNYEAQ. V shed 1 base and J shed 7 bases, with 14 bases lying between them. CDR3 length: 14 amino acids. CDR3 in amino acids: CASSLGAGGEEQYF. CDR3 bases: TGTGCCAGCAGCTTAGGGGCAGGTGGGGAAGAGCAGTACTTC.

The chain carries TRBV6-5 and TRBJ1-5; D call uncertain. The V and J ends lost 10 bases and 6 bases respectively, with 19 bases between them. Germline V gene data show CDR1 as MNHEY and CDR2 as SVGAGI. The CDR3 length is 14 residues. The CDR3 protein is CANHRGRIGQPQHF. CDR3 bases: TGTGCCAACCACAGAGGCCGGATAGGTCAGCCCCAGCATTTT.

V usage is TRBV6-2 or TRBV6-3 and J usage is TRBJ2-7; possibly TRBD1 for D (6 bases). Deletions cut 7 bases from V and 3 bases from J, with 16 bases between. Per the germline V gene, CDR1 is MNHEY and CDR2 is SVGEGT. CDR3 size: 14 residues. CDR3 amino acids: CASTSGWTDYEQYF. CDR3 bases: TGTGCCAGCACATCGGGGTGGACAGACTACGAGCAGTACTTC.

This clonotype showed up many times. The chain joins TRBV10-3 to TRBJ2-7; 9 bases agree with TRBD2. The germline V gene has CDR1 ENHRY and CDR2 SYGVKD. Unmatched junction bases numbered 3, after V lost 3 bases and J lost 3 bases. The CDR3 loop spans 14 amino acids. CDR3 bases: TGTGCCATCAGTGAAGGTAGCGGGGGCTACGAGCAGTACTTC. Its protein product is CAISEGSGGYEQYF.

Only a few counts were recorded for this clonotype. The CDR3: CASSVVDSPGTEAFF. CDR3 DNA sequence: TGTGCCAGCAGCGTCGTGGACAGCCCTGGGACTGAAGCTTTCTTT. V gene TRBV9 combines with J gene TRBJ1-1; a possible D gene is TRBD1 (6 bases). The CDR3 has 15 amino acids. Trimming removed 2 bases from V and 5 bases from J, with 16 bases in between. Germline V gene sequence: CDR1 SGDLS, CDR2 YYNGEE.

The chain joins TRBV6-5 to TRBJ2-7; D ambiguous. The CDR3 contains 14 residues. Germline CDR1 and CDR2: MNHEY and SVGAGI. Trimming stripped 4 bases from V and 1 base from J, with 11 bases between. The CDR3 DNA reads TGTGCCAGCAGTTCCTCGGACGGGTCCTACGAGCAGTACTTC. Its translation is CASSSSDGSYEQYF.

The rearrangement joins TRBV10-3 to TRBJ2-5; tentative D call: TRBD2 (6 bases). The J call may be wrong; the DNA end is better matched by TRBJ2-7. This CDR3 contains 15 residues. The V gene's germline CDR1 is ENHRY and CDR2 SYGVKD. For the CDR3, the DNA is TGTGCCATCAGCACCCGCGGGGAAGTTGGCTACGAGCAGTACTTC. This gives the protein CAISTRGEVGYEQYF.

The chain links TRBV20-1 to TRBJ2-3; the match to TRBD2 covers 9 bases. Trimming cost V 1 base and J 3 bases; bases outside gene matches: 11. The CDR3 covers 17 residues. Germline CDR1 reads DFQATT; CDR2 reads SNEGSKA (reference sequence). As DNA, the CDR3 is TGCAGTGCTAGAGTTGGCGGGGGGGCCTTATGGACAGATACGCAGTATTTT. As protein: CSARVGGGALWTDTQYF.

This chain connects TRBV6-5 to TRBJ2-1, with D possibly matching TRBD1 (6 bases). The CDR3 consists of 15 residues. Germline-derived CDR1 and CDR2 are MNHEY and SVGAGI. V dropped 0 bases and J dropped 5 bases, with 11 bases sitting between them. In DNA form, the CDR3 reads TGTGCCAGCAGTTACTCCCGGACAGTCAACAATGAGCAGTTCTTC. Its translation is CASSYSRTVNNEQFF.

This chain links TRBV7-6 with TRBJ1-5, with TRBD1 as a possible D gene (5 bases). Germline CDR1 reads SGHVS; CDR2 reads FNYEAQ. V was shortened by 5 bases and J by 0 bases, with 17 bases between the two germline ends. CDR3 length equals 17 residues. The CDR3: CASSPGGVPYSNQPQHF. CDR3 in DNA: TGTGCCAGCAGCCCGGGGGGGGTTCCGTATAGCAATCAGCCCCAGCATTTT. The variable domain in full, completed from reference TRBV7-6 and TRBJ1-5, reads GAGVSQSPRYKVTKRGQDVALRCDPISGHVSLYWYRQALGQGPEFLTYFNYEAQQDKSGLPNDRFSAERPEGSISTLTIQRTEQRDSAMYRCASSPGGVPYSNQPQHFGDGTRLSIL.

This rearrangement joins TRBV28 to TRBJ1-2, with D possibly TRBD1 on 6 matching bases. The CDR3 length is 15 residues. V lost 6 bases, J lost 2 bases, and 16 bases lay in between. From germline, CDR1 is MDHEN and CDR2 SYDVKM. Written as DNA, the CDR3 is TGTGCCAGCAGCGCCGCCACAGGGAGCAACTATGGCTACACCTTC. Its translation is CASSAATGSNYGYTF.

V gene TRBV4-1 combines with J gene TRBJ2-3; D is uncertain. CDR1 is MGHRA and CDR2 is YSYEKL in the germline V gene. V lost 0 bases to trimming and J lost 2 bases, with 9 bases between them. This CDR3 has 15 residues. The CDR3 loop reads CASSQELAATDTQYF. CDR3 nucleotide sequence: TGCGCCAGCAGCCAAGAGTTGGCAGCCACAGATACGCAGTATTTT.

This clonotype was seen more than once but under ten times. This chain connects TRBV6-2 or TRBV6-3 to TRBJ2-4, with 13 bases that match TRBD2. TRBJ2-7 matches the DNA end more closely, so the J call is doubtful. CDR3 length: 17 residues. From germline, CDR1 is MNHEY and CDR2 SVGEGT. This CDR3 reads CASSYSTSGGFEGEQYF. The DNA of the CDR3 is TGTGCCAGCAGTTACTCGACTAGCGGGGGGTTTGAAGGCGAGCAGTACTTC.

The CDR3 protein is CASSDLGLAGYNEQFF. The CDR3 DNA reads TGTGCCAGCAGTGACTTGGGACTAGCGGGGTACAATGAGCAGTTCTTC. V gene TRBV25-1 combines with J gene TRBJ2-1; 13 bases are a match to TRBD2. This CDR3 is built from 16 residues. Germline CDR1 and CDR2: MGHDK and SYGVNS. The V segment lost 3 bases and the J segment 4 bases; nucleotides outside the gene matches: 3.